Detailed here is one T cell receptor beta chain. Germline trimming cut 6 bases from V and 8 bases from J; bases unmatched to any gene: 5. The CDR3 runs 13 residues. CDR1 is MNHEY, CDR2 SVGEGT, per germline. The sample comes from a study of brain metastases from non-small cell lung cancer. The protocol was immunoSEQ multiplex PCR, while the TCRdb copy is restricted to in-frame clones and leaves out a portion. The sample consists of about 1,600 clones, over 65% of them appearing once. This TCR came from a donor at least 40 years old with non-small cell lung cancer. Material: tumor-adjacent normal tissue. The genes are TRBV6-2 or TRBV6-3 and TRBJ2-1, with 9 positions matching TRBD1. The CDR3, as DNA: TGTGCCAGCAGCCCACGGACAGGGGATGAGCAGTTCTTC. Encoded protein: CASSPRTGDEQFF.